This T cell receptor (beta chain) was documented in a study of CD8 T cells in Susac syndrome. Overall study: The sequenced Susac syndrome patients included about 6 who had clinically active disease and roughly 8 who were in remission. When blood was collected, patients with Susac syndrome were therapy-naive, were taking corticosteroids, or were receiving intravenous immunoglobulin alone.

RNA amounts of roughly 0.5 to 1 ug underwent reverse transcription with random hexamers. TCR beta CDR3 was amplified by immunoSEQ multiplex PCR. This amplification extended across 54 Vbeta and 13 Jbeta segments. TCRdb passed the immunoSEQ multiplex PCR reads through MiXCR, listing each CDR3 protein once. The table shows 210,000 or so distinct CDR3 sequences, with 85% to 95% occurring only once. Between the trimmed V and J ends, which lost 5 bases and 1 base, there was a span of 11 bases. Per germline, CDR1 MNHEY and CDR2 SVGEGT. There are 14 residues in the CDR3. Sequencing targeted TCR beta in T cells from blood (CD8+ and CD4+).

Sequenced sample: CD4+ T cells from PBMCs. This sequence joins TRBV6-2 or TRBV6-3 and TRBJ1-1; possibly TRBD1 for D (5 bases). This sequence originates from a human donor with Susac syndrome. The CDR3 DNA is TGTGCCAGCAGTCCGAACAGGCAGAACACTGAAGCTTTCTTT. As protein: CASSPNRQNTEAFF.